This is a list of T cell receptor beta chains from one sample in a study of early T cells in non-severe SARS-CoV-2 infection. TCRdb recomputed calls from the 5' RACE reads with MiXCR, one row per CDR3 protein. The table records around 89,000 distinct CDR3 sequences, 14% to 15% of them present only once. Specimen: whole blood. Receptors originate from an adult who was a healthcare worker with PCR-confirmed SARS-CoV-2 infection or an uninfected control (not recorded which). Both conserved end residues are part of each CDR3. D genes are given only for firm matches. A clone size is listed for some rows: how often the clone was seen (once, few, many), or a class if it is expanded.

d_call | j_call | clone_size | v_call | cdr3_nt | cdr3_aa
NA | TRBJ1-1 | few | TRBV15 | TGTGCCACCAGCAGAGAGACCAGCACACCTGAAGCTTTCTTT | CATSRETSTPEAFF
NA | TRBJ2-5 | few | TRBV7-3 | TGTGCCAGCAGCTCACAGGGGAGGGAGACCCAGTACTTC | CASSSQGRETQYF
NA | TRBJ2-5 | many | TRBV11-2 | TGTGCCAGCAGCAGGGTGCTGGGAAAACAAGAGACCCAGTACTTC | CASSRVLGKQETQYF
TRBD1 | TRBJ1-2 | NA | TRBV5-1 | TGCGCCAGCAGCTTGGACAGGGGGCTGGGAGGCTACACCTTC | CASSLDRGLGGYTF
NA | TRBJ1-5 | NA | TRBV15 | TGTGCCACCAGCAGAGCTGGGCAGCTCAATCAGCCCCAGCATTTT | CATSRAGQLNQPQHF
NA | TRBJ2-1 | many | TRBV11-2 | TGTGCCAGCAGCTTAGCATTCGACTCAAACAATGAGCAGTTCTTC | CASSLAFDSNNEQFF
TRBD1 | TRBJ1-2 | many | TRBV15 | TGTGCCACCAGCAGAGTCCGGGACAGGGGACTTAACTATGGCTACACCTTC | CATSRVRDRGLNYGYTF
TRBD1 | TRBJ2-3 | many | TRBV5-1 | TGCGCCAGCAGCCCCAGACAGGGTCAAACAGATACGCAGTATTTT | CASSPRQGQTDTQYF
NA | TRBJ2-1 | NA | TRBV15 | TGTGCCACCATAAAAGGGACGGGGAATGAGCAGTTCTTC | CATIKGTGNEQFF
NA | TRBJ2-5 | NA | TRBV12-3/TRBV12-4 | TGTGCCAGCAGTTCAGACACCCAAGAGACCCAGTACTTC | CASSSDTQETQYF
NA | TRBJ2-4 | few | TRBV12-3/TRBV12-4 | TGTGCCAGCAGTGGGGAGGTCTTAGCCAAAAACATTCAGTACTTC | CASSGEVLAKNIQYF
TRBD1 | TRBJ1-1 | few | TRBV5-1 | TGCGCCAGCAGCTTTCGGTTCTCGGGACAGGGGATGAACACTGAAGCTTTCTTT | CASSFRFSGQGMNTEAFF
TRBD2 | TRBJ2-3 | NA | TRBV20-1 | TGCAGTGCCCCGGGACTAGCGGGGGGTGACCTGAATACGCAGTATTTT | CSAPGLAGGDLNTQYF
TRBD2 | TRBJ2-5 | NA | TRBV7-9 | TGTGCCAGCAGCCCGACTAGCGGGGGTGAGACCCAGTACTTC | CASSPTSGGETQYF
NA | TRBJ2-1 | many | TRBV15 | TGTGCCACCAGGTCACCGGGTACCTACAATGAGCAGTTCTTC | CATRSPGTYNEQFF
TRBD1 | TRBJ2-1 | NA | TRBV5-1 | TGCGCCAGCAGCGGACAGGGGTTTTCGTCATACAATGAGCAGTTCTTC | CASSGQGFSSYNEQFF
NA | TRBJ2-2 | NA | TRBV7-8 | TGTGCCAGCAGCCGAGGGGCCCCCGGGGAGCTGTTTTTT | CASSRGAPGELFF
NA | TRBJ1-5 | few | TRBV6-5 | TGTGCCAGCAGTTACTCAGTCGGAGGCAATCAGCCCCAGCATTTT | CASSYSVGGNQPQHF
NA | TRBJ2-5 | NA | TRBV14 | TGTGCCAGCAGCCAAGTCGACGGGGGCCCTTCTGAGACCCAGTACTTC | CASSQVDGGPSETQYF
TRBD2 | TRBJ2-1 | few | TRBV5-4 | TGTGCCAGCAGCCTGCGACGTTCTAGCGGGGGGACTTCCTACAATGAGCAGTTCTTC | CASSLRRSSGGTSYNEQFF
NA | TRBJ2-3 | many | TRBV13 | TGTGCCAGCAGCCGGACTACCGATACGCAGTATTTT | CASSRTTDTQYF
NA | TRBJ1-4 | NA | TRBV5-1 | TGCGCCAGCAGCGGATCGACAACTAATGAAAAACTGTTTTTT | CASSGSTTNEKLFF
TRBD2 | TRBJ2-4 | many | TRBV7-9 | TGTGCCAGCAGCTTATCTCCTTACGGGGGGGCCCCGGCCAAAAACATTCAGTACTTC | CASSLSPYGGAPAKNIQYF
TRBD2 | TRBJ2-1 | many | TRBV20-1 | TGCAGCGGACTAGTCAGGGATGAGCAGTTCTTC | CSGLVRDEQFF
TRBD2 | TRBJ2-1 | once | TRBV18 | TGTGCCAGCTCACCACGGCCTAGCGGGGGGCCTGGAGTAAGTAATGAGCAGTTCTTC | CASSPRPSGGPGVSNEQFF
TRBD1 | TRBJ2-1 | NA | TRBV12-3/TRBV12-4 | TGTGCCAGCAGTTTAGCTGGACAGGTATACAATGAGCAGTTCTTC | CASSLAGQVYNEQFF
TRBD1 | TRBJ2-3 | many | TRBV18 | TGTGCCAGCTCCCGCGGGACAGGGGCCGATACGCAGTATTTT | CASSRGTGADTQYF
NA | TRBJ2-5 | NA | TRBV12-3/TRBV12-4 | TGTGCCAGCAGTTTCTTGCTCGCCCGAGAGACCCAGTACTTC | CASSFLLARETQYF
NA | TRBJ1-5 | NA | TRBV4-1 | TGCGCCAGCAGCCAGGGGTACGGGGGCAATCAGCCCCAGCATTTT | CASSQGYGGNQPQHF
NA | TRBJ2-1 | NA | TRBV12-3/TRBV12-4 | TGTGCCAGCAGCCCCACCGAGGGGGGCCACAATGAGCAGTTCTTC | CASSPTEGGHNEQFF
NA | TRBJ2-5 | few | TRBV13 | TGTGCCAGCAGCTCCGGGACGGGGTCAGGGGCCCAGTACTTC | CASSSGTGSGAQYF
NA | TRBJ2-3 | NA | TRBV12-5 | TGTGCTAGTGGTTTGGACGGGGGGCCAGATACGCAGTATTTT | CASGLDGGPDTQYF
NA | TRBJ1-1 | NA | TRBV6-5 | TGTGCCAGCAGTTTAAGACAGCTCACTGAAGCTTTCTTT | CASSLRQLTEAFF
TRBD2 | TRBJ2-3 | NA | TRBV7-2 | TGTGCCAGCAGCAGATACCTAGCGGGGGTAGCTACAGATACGCAGTATTTT | CASSRYLAGVATDTQYF
TRBD1 | TRBJ1-5 | many | TRBV27 | TGTGCCAGCAGCTCCGACAGGGTCAATCAGCCCCAGCATTTT | CASSSDRVNQPQHF
NA | TRBJ1-1 | NA | TRBV6-4 | TGTGCCACCGGACCGAAAACGGTTGTCGCTGAAGCTTTCTTT | CATGPKTVVAEAFF
NA | TRBJ1-2 | many | TRBV20-1 | TGCAGTGCCTCGGACGGAATCTATGGCTACACCTTC | CSASDGIYGYTF
NA | TRBJ1-2 | NA | TRBV15 | TGTGCCACCAGCAGAGAGTATGAGGGATTTCCGGGCTACACCTTC | CATSREYEGFPGYTF
NA | TRBJ1-3 | few | TRBV5-1 | TGCGCCAGCAGCTCCGATCCAGCTCGGACTTTTGGAAACACCATATATTTT | CASSSDPARTFGNTIYF
NA | TRBJ1-6 | NA | TRBV12-3/TRBV12-4 | TGTGCCAGCAGTCCCGGGACACTTTATAATTCACCCCTCCACTTT | CASSPGTLYNSPLHF
TRBD1 | TRBJ1-4 | few | TRBV6-1 | TGTGCCAGCAGTGAACAGACAGGGGGAAAGACTGAAAAACTGTTTTTT | CASSEQTGGKTEKLFF
TRBD2 | TRBJ2-5 | few | TRBV7-2 | TGTGCCAGCAGCCGACAGATTGGACTAGCGGGTTCGCAAGAGACCCAGTACTTC | CASSRQIGLAGSQETQYF
NA | TRBJ2-3 | few | TRBV29-1 | TGCAGCGTTGAAGCGGGACTCCCCACAGATACGCAGTATTTT | CSVEAGLPTDTQYF
NA | TRBJ1-1 | many | TRBV3-1 | TGTGCCAGCAGCCCGGGACACAAAGCTTTCTTT | CASSPGHKAFF
TRBD1 | TRBJ1-4 | NA | TRBV29-1 | TGCAGCGCCGGACAGGGTAGTGAAAAACTGTTTTTT | CSAGQGSEKLFF
TRBD1 | TRBJ1-1 | few | TRBV5-1 | TGCGCCAGCAGACAGGGGGTTAATGAAGCTTTCTTT | CASRQGVNEAFF
TRBD1 | TRBJ1-1 | NA | TRBV20-1 | TGCAGTGCTGGGACAGGGGGCGGGACAGCTTTCTTT | CSAGTGGGTAFF
NA | TRBJ2-1 | NA | TRBV7-6 | TGTGCCAGCAGCTCCTTGGGCCGGGGGATATACAATGAGCAGTTCTTC | CASSSLGRGIYNEQFF
NA | TRBJ1-1 | NA | TRBV9 | TGTGCCAGCAGCTTTGGGATGAACACTGAAGCTTTCTTT | CASSFGMNTEAFF
NA | TRBJ2-3 | many | TRBV24-1 | TGTGCCACCAGTGAAGACAGCCTCGGGGATACGCAGTATTTT | CATSEDSLGDTQYF
NA | TRBJ1-1 | NA | TRBV7-3 | TGTGCCAGCAGCTTCACTGACAGTCTTGAAGCTTTCTTT | CASSFTDSLEAFF
NA | TRBJ1-6 | NA | TRBV20-1 | TGCAGTGTCTTAAACAGGGTCGGAAATTCACCCCTCCACTTT | CSVLNRVGNSPLHF
NA | TRBJ1-1 | few | TRBV5-6 | TGTGCCAGCAGTCCCACCGGCATGAACACTGAAGCTTTCTTT | CASSPTGMNTEAFF
NA | TRBJ1-4 | many | TRBV19 | TGTGCCAGTAGTACGAACGGACGGGCAACTAATGAAAAACTGTTTTTT | CASSTNGRATNEKLFF